This entry lists 32 T cell receptor beta chains sequenced from one sample in a study of shared clonotypes between healthy human individuals. Selected positively for CCR7 and CD45RO-negative, naive CD8 cells excluded terminally differentiated effector memory CD45RA+ cells. The data were produced by immunoSEQ multiplex PCR, yet TCRdb's version contains in-frame clones alone and is incomplete. The sample carries millions of clones, more than 85% recorded once. Sequenced material: naive CD8+ T cells from PBMCs. The receptors were gathered from a man aged 18-30 years in good health. Some clones in this sample may be carry-over from other donors' samples.

The V gene is TRBV6-1, the J gene TRBJ1-1; a weak D match, TRBD1 (5 bases). The CDR3 consists of 11 residues. CDR1 and CDR2 from the germline V gene are MNHNS and SASEGT. Trimming pared 3 bases from V and 10 bases from J, leaving 9 bases between. Here the CDR3 reads CASSEGGTAFF. CDR3 sequence (DNA): TGTGCCAGCAGTGAGGGGGGGACAGCTTTCTTT.

The V gene is TRBV6-1, the J gene TRBJ2-1; D might be TRBD1 or TRBD2, each matching 5 bases. Germline V CDR1 and CDR2: MNHNS, SASEGT. The length of the CDR3 is 13 residues. V was clipped by 2 bases and J by 6 bases, with 8 bases between them. CDR3 region: CASSELGVNEQFF. CDR3 nucleotide sequence: TGTGCCAGCAGTGAATTGGGGGTCAATGAGCAGTTCTTC.

V is TRBV7-9 and J is TRBJ2-5; 11 bases map to TRBD2. The length of the CDR3 is 17 residues. The trim removed 4 bases at V and 3 bases at J, leaving 10 bases unmatched. From germline, CDR1 is SEHNR and CDR2 FQNEAQ (reference sequence). CDR3 coding DNA: TGTGCCAGCAGCTCCCTACCGCTGGGACTAGCGGAAGAGACCCAGTACTTC. It translates to CASSSLPLGLAEETQYF. The full variable domain, in which reference TRBV7-9 and TRBJ2-5 provide the parts outside the CDR3, is DTGVSQNPRHKITKRGQNVTFRCDPISEHNRLYWYRQTLGQGPEFLTYFQNEAQLEKSRLLSDRFSAERPKGSFSTLEIQRTEQGDSAMYLCASSSLPLGLAEETQYFGPGTRLLVL.

The table lists this clone with a count of one. The genes are TRBV19 and TRBJ2-5, with D possibly being TRBD1 or TRBD2 (6 bases each). This CDR3 has 16 amino acids. Between the trimmed V and J ends, which lost 5 bases and 5 bases, there was a span of 21 bases. The germline V gene encodes CDR1 LNHDA and CDR2 SQIVND (reference sequence). The CDR3 protein is CASSGRWGALGETQYF. DNA for the CDR3: TGTGCCAGTAGTGGTCGTTGGGGGGCCCTCGGGGAGACCCAGTACTTC.

The chain joins TRBV29-1 to TRBJ1-2; TRBD1 matches 9 bases. Germline CDR1 reads SQVTM; CDR2 reads ANQGSEA. This CDR3 is built from 16 residues. V shed 1 base and J 8 bases; nucleotides not matched to a gene: 14. The CDR3 DNA reads as TGCAGCGTTGAAGCATTGGTAGGGACAGGGAGGGCGGGCTACACCTTC. Its protein product is CSVEALVGTGRAGYTF.

This clone was seen a single time. The chain is built from TRBV9 and TRBJ2-7; 7 bases align to TRBD2. The CDR3 length is 13 residues. J was trimmed by 3 bases and V by 4 bases; bases with no gene match: 4. The germline CDR1 and CDR2 sequences are SGDLS and YYNGEE. DNA of the CDR3: TGTGCCAGCAGCCAGGGAGGGAACTACGAGCAGTACTTC. As protein: CASSQGGNYEQYF.

This clone was detected only a few times. V usage is TRBV7-9 and J usage is TRBJ1-1; tentatively, D is TRBD1 (5 bases). Germline loops: CDR1 SEHNR, CDR2 FQNEAQ (reference sequence). The CDR3 has 14 amino acids. The ends were cut back, 2 bases at V and 5 bases at J, with 12 bases in the middle. The CDR3 sequence: CASSLPRGSTEAFF. The CDR3 DNA sequence: TGTGCCAGCAGCTTACCGAGGGGAAGTACTGAAGCTTTCTTT.

The V gene is TRBV11-2, the J gene TRBJ1-5, with D uncertain. This CDR3 has 13 amino acids. In germline, CDR1 is SGHAT, CDR2 FQNNGV. V gave up 6 bases and J gave up 7 bases, with 13 bases separating them. The CDR3 spells CASSKTQFQPQHF. In DNA, the CDR3 is TGTGCCAGCAGTAAGACCCAATTCCAGCCCCAGCATTTT.

V usage is TRBV19 and J usage is TRBJ2-7; the match to TRBD1 covers 7 bases. This CDR3 spans 14 amino acids. Germline CDR1 LNHDA, CDR2 SQIVND (reference sequence). V lost 4 bases and J lost 3; bases outside the gene matches: 6. This CDR3 is CASSSRGLGYEQYF. For the CDR3, the DNA is TGTGCCAGTAGTAGCAGGGGGTTAGGCTACGAGCAGTACTTC.

This clone was recorded only once. This chain uses TRBV27 with TRBJ1-1; TRBD1 is a possible D gene (6 bases). There are 16 residues in the CDR3. V gave up 6 bases and J gave up 5 bases, with 22 bases separating them. Germline V CDR1 and CDR2: MNHEY, SMNVEV (reference sequence). The CDR3 region has the DNA TGTGCCAGCAGCCCCTCCGCAGGGGAAGTCATTACTGAAGCTTTCTTT. Translating gives CASSPSAGEVITEAFF.

The CDR3 nucleotides read TGTGCCAGCAGTGAATATCAGGGCGCGGCCCAAGAGACCCAGTACTTC. Protein: CASSEYQGAAQETQYF. This chain joins TRBV25-1 and TRBJ2-5; weak D call: TRBD1 (5 bases). Germline V gene data show CDR1 as MGHDK and CDR2 as SYGVNS. The ends were cut back, 0 bases at V and 1 base at J, with 12 bases in the middle. CDR3 length: 16 amino acids.

The CDR3 DNA reads TGTGCCAGCAGCTTAGGGGGCGGACCGAACACTGAAGCTTTCTTT. Translation gives CASSLGGGPNTEAFF. The V and J genes are TRBV13 and TRBJ1-1, with D uncertain. The CDR3 has 15 residues. Germline assignment: CDR1 PRHDT and CDR2 FYEKMQ (reference sequence). V was trimmed by 0 bases and J by 1 base, leaving 9 bases between them.

This rearrangement joins TRBV7-9 to TRBJ2-3, with unresolved D. This CDR3 contains 13 residues. The V and J ends lost 3 bases and 4 bases respectively, with 8 bases between them. Germline loops: CDR1 SEHNR, CDR2 FQNEAQ (reference sequence). CDR3 nucleotides: TGTGCCAGCAGCTTCGACATAGCAGATACGCAGTATTTT. It translates to CASSFDIADTQYF.

The J gene is TRBJ2-2, the V gene TRBV6-5; a weak D match, TRBD2 (6 bases). Between the trimmed V and J ends, which lost 0 bases and 7 bases, there was a span of 15 bases. The CDR3 is 16 amino acids. Germline assignment: CDR1 MNHEY and CDR2 SVGAGI. The DNA of the CDR3 is TGTGCCAGCAGTTACTCGACTAGAACCCCAGTCGGGGAGCTGTTTTTT. This codes for CASSYSTRTPVGELFF.

The CDR3 is CASSEWQYATNEKLFF. CDR3 DNA sequence: TGTGCCAGCAGTGAATGGCAGTATGCAACTAATGAAAAACTGTTTTTT. The gene calls are TRBV6-1 and TRBJ1-4; D gene unclear. CDR1 MNHNS and CDR2 SASEGT come from the germline V gene. V was trimmed by 2 bases and J by 0 bases, leaving 10 bases between them. The CDR3 runs 16 residues.

The gene calls are TRBV5-3 and TRBJ2-3, with TRBD2 matching 16 bases. TRBV5-3 is an ORF, with its function uncertain. This CDR3 is 18 amino acids long. V was pared by 4 bases and J by 5 bases, with 10 bases of the junction left unmatched. CDR3: CARSGGTSGRAGQDTQYF. CDR3 nucleotides: TGTGCCAGAAGCGGCGGGACTAGCGGGAGGGCGGGTCAAGATACGCAGTATTTT.

The rearrangement uses TRBV7-9 and TRBJ2-5; 8 bases line up with TRBD2. Trimming cost V 6 bases and J 5 bases; bases outside gene matches: 8. The CDR3 sequence is 14 residues long. Germline assignment: CDR1 SEHNR and CDR2 FQNEAQ (reference sequence). The CDR3 spells CASRSAGGRETQYF. In DNA form, the CDR3 reads TGTGCCAGCAGAAGTGCGGGGGGCCGGGAGACCCAGTACTTC.

The chain uses TRBV28 and TRBJ1-1; tentative D call: TRBD1 (5 bases). The CDR3 contains 14 residues. V gave up 4 bases and J gave up 6 bases, with 15 bases separating them. Germline V CDR1 and CDR2: MDHEN, SYDVKM. The CDR3 region is CASSSPLGDSEAFF. The CDR3 nucleotides are TGTGCCAGCAGTTCCCCCCTGGGGGACTCTGAAGCTTTCTTT. The variable domain in full, with the rest retrieved from reference TRBV28 and TRBJ1-1, is DVKVTQSSRYLVKRTGEKVFLECVQDMDHENMFWYRQDPGLGLRLIYFSYDVKMKEKGDIPEGYSVSREKKERFSLILESASTNQTSMYLCASSSPLGDSEAFFGQGTRLTVV.

The chain combines TRBV10-1 with TRBJ2-2; D not resolved. Germline lookup yields CDR1 WNHNN and CDR2 SYGVQD (reference sequence). V gave up 3 bases and J gave up 2 bases, with 7 bases separating them. The CDR3 runs to 14 residues. The CDR3 bases are TGCGCCAGCAGTGAAGGGTTTAACACCGGGGAGCTGTTTTTT. Protein sequence: CASSEGFNTGELFF.

The rearrangement joins TRBV10-3 to TRBJ2-7; 8 bases are a match to TRBD1. This CDR3 has 14 residues. CDR1 ENHRY and CDR2 SYGVKD come from the germline V gene. V was pared by 3 bases and J by 1 base, with 2 bases of the junction left unmatched. The CDR3 nucleotides are TGTGCCATCAGTGAACGGACAGGGTCCTACGAGCAGTACTTC. Its protein product is CAISERTGSYEQYF.

The rearrangement joins TRBV7-8 to TRBJ2-7; D tentatively reads TRBD1 or TRBD2 (6 bases each). This CDR3 region has 14 residues. Germline assignment: CDR1 SGHVS and CDR2 FQNEAQ. Trimming removed 5 bases from V and 4 bases from J, with 15 bases in between. CDR3 loop: CASSLRGLGYEQYF. For the CDR3, the DNA is TGTGCCAGCAGCCTCCGGGGGCTTGGGTACGAGCAGTACTTC. The full variable domain, its missing parts supplied by reference TRBV7-8 and TRBJ2-7, is GAGVSQSPRYKVAKRGQDVALRCDPISGHVSLFWYQQALGQGPEFLTYFQNEAQLDKSGLPSDRFFAERPEGSVSTLKIQRTQQEDSAVYLCASSLRGLGYEQYFGPGTRLTVT.

The chain has TRBV14 and TRBJ2-2; D gene unclear. The CDR3 covers 13 residues. V lost 4 bases and J 6 bases, leaving 9 bases between the germline ends. Germline assignment: CDR1 SGHDN and CDR2 FVKESK. The CDR3 sequence is CASSLYEAGELFF. The DNA for the CDR3 is TGTGCCAGCAGCCTCTATGAGGCCGGGGAGCTGTTTTTT.

CDR3 in amino acids: CATSPGQTYEQYF. CDR3 in DNA: TGTGCCACCAGCCCGGGACAAACCTACGAGCAGTACTTC. This rearrangement joins TRBV15 to TRBJ2-7, with D perhaps matching TRBD1 (6 bases). The V gene's germline CDR1 is LNHNV and CDR2 YYDKDF (reference sequence). Trimming removed 5 bases at V and 2 bases at J, with 10 bases between. The CDR3 has 13 amino acids.

This clone has a single count. The same CDR3 is also encoded by other DNA sequences in this sample. V usage is TRBV13 and J usage is TRBJ2-7; D gene uncertain. This CDR3 has 14 residues. Germline CDR1 reads PRHDT; CDR2 reads FYEKMQ (reference sequence). V was shortened by 0 bases and J by 1 base, with 7 bases between the two germline ends. The CDR3 loop reads CASSLGGVSYEQYF. The CDR3 region has the DNA TGTGCCAGCAGCTTAGGCGGCGTATCCTACGAGCAGTACTTC.

This clone was observed a few times. The genes are TRBV27 and TRBJ1-1; the D gene is possibly TRBD1 (6 bases). CDR1 is MNHEY and CDR2 is SMNVEV in the germline V gene (reference sequence). Between the trimmed V and J ends, which lost 3 bases and 3 bases, there was a span of 11 bases. The CDR3 consists of 14 residues. The chain's CDR3 is CASSLSDSYTEAFF. The CDR3 DNA reads TGTGCCAGCAGTTTGTCGGACAGTTACACTGAAGCTTTCTTT.

DNA of the CDR3: TGTGCCAGCAGTACCGGGCCAAATAAGTACGAGCAGTACTTC. This gives the protein CASSTGPNKYEQYF. V is TRBV9 and J is TRBJ2-7; unclear D gene. Germline V gives CDR1 SGDLS, CDR2 YYNGEE. Trimming removed 5 bases at V and 4 bases at J, with 16 bases between. CDR3 size: 14 residues.

The chain carries TRBV7-9 and TRBJ1-1; perhaps TRBD1 as D (5 bases). In germline, CDR1 is SEHNR, CDR2 FQNEAQ (reference sequence). V dropped 0 bases and J dropped 1 base, with 9 bases sitting between them. The CDR3 extends over 15 amino acids. CDR3 coding DNA: TGTGCCAGCAGCTTAGCGGAAGGGGCGAACACTGAAGCTTTCTTT. This translates into CASSLAEGANTEAFF.

The V and J genes are TRBV11-2 and TRBJ2-1; 8 nucleotides align to TRBD1. This CDR3 has 16 residues. CDR1 and CDR2 from the germline V gene are SGHAT and FQNNGV. After removal of 1 base from V and 2 bases from J, the junction contained 4 bases not matched to a gene. CDR3 nucleotides: TGTGCCAGCAGCTTAGTTTGGACAGGGACCTACAATGAGCAGTTCTTC. It specifies CASSLVWTGTYNEQFF.

V and J are TRBV7-9 and TRBJ1-1; 10 bases are shared with TRBD1. CDR1 and CDR2 from the germline V gene are SEHNR and FQNEAQ (reference sequence). This CDR3 is 15 amino acids long. V was clipped by 4 bases and J by 5 bases; unmatched bases: 7. The CDR3 is CASSYPGQGSTEAFF. In nucleotides, the CDR3 is TGTGCCAGCAGCTATCCGGGACAGGGGTCAACTGAAGCTTTCTTT.

The chain employs TRBV7-9 and TRBJ2-1, with a weak D call TRBD2 (5 bases). Trimming shortened V by 4 bases and J by 4 bases, and 20 bases separated the two germline ends. CDR1 and CDR2 from the germline V gene are SEHNR and FQNEAQ (reference sequence). The CDR3 has 17 amino acids. CDR3 amino acids: CASSSPELEGLYNEQFF. In DNA, the CDR3 is TGTGCCAGCAGCTCGCCAGAACTAGAGGGCCTTTACAATGAGCAGTTCTTC.

The chain joins TRBV6-6 to TRBJ2-1; 7 bases fit TRBD2. V shed 6 bases, J shed 7 bases, and the junction held 12 bases outside the gene matches. In germline, CDR1 is MNHNY, CDR2 SVGAGI (reference sequence). This CDR3 has 15 amino acids. CDR3 in amino acids: CASSHPGLTVNEQFF. CDR3 nucleotides: TGTGCCAGCAGCCATCCGGGACTAACCGTTAATGAGCAGTTCTTC.

This chain connects TRBV10-3 to TRBJ1-1, with 10 bases identical to TRBD1. This CDR3 is 16 amino acids long. CDR1 ENHRY and CDR2 SYGVKD come from the germline V gene. With V trimmed by 2 bases and J by 4 bases, 7 bases remained unmatched. The CDR3 region is CAISEPDRGRGTEAFF. CDR3 DNA: TGTGCCATCAGTGAGCCCGACAGGGGGCGCGGCACTGAAGCTTTCTTT.